This T cell receptor beta chain was sequenced for a study of T cell changes during pregnancy in multiple sclerosis. The CDR3 is 13 residues long. Per germline, CDR1 SGHDN and CDR2 FVKESK. J lost 6 bases, V lost 5 bases, and 2 bases had no gene match. Repertoires were generated with immunoSEQ multiplex PCR, while TCRdb's copy carries only in-frame clones and drops some. The repertoire holds roughly 47,000 clones, approximately 94% seen once, with roughly 5% in the top ten. The TCR sequence derives from a female donor with multiple sclerosis, enrolled in a pregnancy study. The sequences come from CD8+ T cells from peripheral blood mononuclear cells, collected before pregnancy. The gene calls are TRBV14 and TRBJ1-2; 11 bases align to TRBD1. The CDR3 DNA is TGTGCCAGCAGCGGACAGGGGGCCGATGGCTACACCTTC. It yields the protein CASSGQGADGYTF.